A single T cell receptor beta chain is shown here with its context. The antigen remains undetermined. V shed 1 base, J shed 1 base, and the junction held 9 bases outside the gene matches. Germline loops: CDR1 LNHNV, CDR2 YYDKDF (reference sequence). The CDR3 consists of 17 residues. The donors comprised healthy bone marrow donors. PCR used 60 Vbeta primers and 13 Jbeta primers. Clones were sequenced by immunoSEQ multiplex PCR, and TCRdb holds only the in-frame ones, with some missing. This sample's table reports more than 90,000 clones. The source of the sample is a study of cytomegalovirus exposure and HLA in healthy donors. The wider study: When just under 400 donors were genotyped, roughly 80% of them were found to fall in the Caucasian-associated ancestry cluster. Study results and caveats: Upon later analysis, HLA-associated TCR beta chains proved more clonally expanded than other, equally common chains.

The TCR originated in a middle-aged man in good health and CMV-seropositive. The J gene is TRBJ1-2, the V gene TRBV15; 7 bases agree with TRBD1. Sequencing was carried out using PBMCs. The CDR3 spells CATSRGGLGQNNYGYTF. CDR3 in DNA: TGTGCCACCAGCAGAGGCGGACTGGGACAGAATAACTATGGCTACACCTTC.